Below are 19 T cell receptor beta chains sequenced from a single sample in a study of CD8 T cells in ankylosing spondylitis. Overall study results and limits: Apparently characteristic of ankylosing spondylitis blood was a TCR beta motif (eight highly homologous variants).

Their target antigens are unknown. TCRdb recomputed calls from the 5' RACE reads with MiXCR, one row per CDR3 protein. The sample consists of 500,000 or so distinct CDR3 sequences, approximately 5% of them appearing once. The sample consisted of blood, either unsorted or a sorted T cell fraction (not recorded which). These receptors all come from a male donor with ankylosing spondylitis.

This clonotype occurred many times. The chain combines TRBV5-1 with TRBJ1-2, with a possible D match to TRBD1 (5 bases). Germline V lookup: CDR1 SGHRS, CDR2 YFSETQ. The CDR3 covers 12 residues. The V gene lost 3 bases and the J gene lost 8 bases, with 11 bases spanning the gap. DNA for the CDR3: TGCGCCAGCAGCTCCTCAGGGCGCGGCTACACCTTC. It specifies CASSSSGRGYTF.

Ten or more counts support this clonotype. The chain employs TRBV12-3 or TRBV12-4 and TRBJ2-1; D might be TRBD2 (5 bases). The CDR3 runs to 13 residues. V lost 2 bases and J 9 bases, leaving 11 bases between the germline ends. The CDR3 protein is CASSLKRAGEQFF. The DNA for the CDR3 is TGTGCCAGCAGTTTAAAGAGGGCGGGTGAGCAGTTCTTC.

The chain couples TRBV7-2 to TRBJ2-4; D gene uncertain. Germline V gives CDR1 SGHTA, CDR2 FQGNSA. The ends were cut back, 0 bases at V and 9 bases at J, with 12 bases in the middle. The CDR3 runs 14 residues. Here the CDR3 DNA reads TGTGCCAGCAGCTTAGCGACGAAGTCGGGCATTCAGTACTTC. Protein sequence: CASSLATKSGIQYF.

This clonotype was detected many times. The J gene is TRBJ1-1, the V gene TRBV4-3; D is ambiguous. Germline CDR1 and CDR2: LGHNA and YSLEER. The CDR3 loop spans 16 amino acids. V was clipped by 0 bases and J by 6 bases, with 17 bases between them. The CDR3 DNA sequence: TGCGCCAGCAGCCAAGACGTGGAGGGAAGGAGGGCTGAAGCTTTCTTT. Its protein product is CASSQDVEGRRAEAFF.

In this sample, this clonotype turned up many times. The chain has TRBV6-1 and TRBJ1-1; TRBD1 might be the D (5 bases). Per germline, CDR1 MNHNS and CDR2 SASEGT. Trimming left V 4 bases short and J 1 base short, with 10 bases between. CDR3 length: 14 amino acids. The DNA of the CDR3 is TGTGCCAGCAGTGTTCTGAGGGGGAACACTGAAGCTTTCTTT. Its translation is CASSVLRGNTEAFF.

This clonotype was found many times. The rearrangement links TRBV20-1 to TRBJ1-1; D is uncertain. Germline assignment: CDR1 DFQATT and CDR2 SNEGSKA (reference sequence). The CDR3 is made up of 12 amino acids. The V end lost 2 bases, the J end lost 8 bases, and 12 bases lay between the germline ends. CDR3 loop: CSARRSHFEAFF. The CDR3 DNA is TGCAGTGCTAGACGGTCCCACTTCGAAGCTTTCTTT.

Ten or more counts support this clonotype. This chain joins TRBV29-1 and TRBJ1-2; 7 bases map to TRBD1. Losses at the gene ends were 5 bases for V and 4 bases for J; bases not matched to a gene: 4. Germline V CDR1 and CDR2: SQVTM, ANQGSEA. This CDR3 has 12 residues. In DNA form, the CDR3 reads TGCAGCGTTTATGGGACAGCCTATGGCTACACCTTC. Translation gives CSVYGTAYGYTF.

This clonotype occurred a few times. The chain couples TRBV6-2 or TRBV6-3 to TRBJ2-1, with TRBD2 identical over 12 bases. The CDR3 has 16 residues. CDR1 and CDR2 from the germline V gene are MNHEY and SVGEGT. J lost 14 bases, V lost 0 bases, and 11 bases had no gene match. The CDR3 bases are TGTGCCAGCAGTTACTCGAGGGCTAGCGGGGGGGCCGTGGAGTTCTTC. Protein sequence: CASSYSRASGGAVEFF.

This chain connects TRBV7-2 to TRBJ2-5; 9 nucleotides agree with TRBD1. This CDR3 has 14 amino acids. Germline V gives CDR1 SGHTA, CDR2 FQGNSA. The V gene end was trimmed by 1 base and the J gene end by 5 bases; junction bases not matched to a gene: 2. The CDR3 protein is CASSLGTGVETQYF. The CDR3, as DNA: TGTGCCAGCAGCTTAGGGACAGGGGTGGAGACCCAGTACTTC.

This clonotype occurred many times. The rearrangement uses TRBV7-9 and TRBJ1-1; TRBD1 might be the D (6 bases). V dropped 8 bases and J dropped 10 bases, with 23 bases sitting between them. This CDR3 is 14 amino acids long. Germline V lookup: CDR1 SEHNR, CDR2 FQNEAQ (reference sequence). DNA for the CDR3: TGTGCCAGCGGAGACAGGAGGCCGGGGAGTGGAGCTTTCTTT. It specifies CASGDRRPGSGAFF.

This clonotype was found many times. The CDR3, as DNA: TGCGCCAGCAGCCCCGACATCCTCGGGAGCAATCAGCCCCAGCATTTT. Its protein product is CASSPDILGSNQPQHF. The chain has TRBV5-1 and TRBJ1-5, with D unresolved. The germline V and J ends were trimmed by 4 bases and 1 base, with 15 bases remaining between them. Germline V CDR1 and CDR2: SGHRS, YFSETQ. The CDR3 extends over 16 amino acids.

This clonotype was recorded a few times. V and J are TRBV6-5 and TRBJ2-1, with 8 nucleotides matching TRBD1. The J segment lost 9 bases and the V segment lost 0 bases, leaving 4 bases of the junction unmatched. CDR3 length: 14 amino acids. Per the germline V gene, CDR1 is MNHEY and CDR2 is SVGAGI. CDR3 sequence: CASSYSTGVSEQFF. In DNA form, the CDR3 reads TGTGCCAGCAGTTACTCGACAGGGGTGAGTGAGCAGTTCTTC.

In this sample, this clonotype turned up many times. The chain has TRBV6-1 and TRBJ2-7; D remains ambiguous. The ends were cut back, 7 bases at V and 4 bases at J, with 20 bases in the middle. Germline V gene lookup returns CDR1 MNHNS and CDR2 SASEGT. CDR3 length: 15 residues. CDR3 DNA sequence: TGTGCCAGCACCCAGTCCAGTAACCAAGAGTACGAGCAGTACTTC. Amino acid sequence: CASTQSSNQEYEQYF.

The sample holds many counts of this clonotype. The rearrangement links TRBV7-3 to TRBJ1-1, with no clear D. Germline V gene data show CDR1 as SGHTA and CDR2 as FQGTGA. The germline V and J ends were trimmed by 0 bases and 9 bases, with 14 bases remaining between them. The CDR3 covers 14 residues. CDR3 region: CASSLTDHRSQAFF. In DNA form, the CDR3 reads TGTGCCAGCAGCTTAACCGACCACCGGTCCCAAGCTTTCTTT. Full variable domain (outside the CDR3, taken from reference TRBV7-3 and TRBJ1-1): GAGVSQTPSNKVTEKGKYVELRCDPISGHTALYWYRQSLGQGPEFLIYFQGTGAADDSGLPNDRFFAVRPEGSVSTLKIQRTERGDSAVYLCASSLTDHRSQAFFGQGTRLTVV.

Comments on this clonotype: A much larger clone is a single base away; this may be a read error. The CDR3 protein is CANSRGRSSTDTQYF. In DNA, the CDR3 is TGTGCCAACAGCCGGGGACGATCTAGCACAGATACGCAGTATTTT. This chain connects TRBV7-2 to TRBJ2-3; D assignment may be TRBD1 or TRBD2 (5 bases each). The CDR3 has 15 residues. Germline V gives CDR1 SGHTA, CDR2 FQGNSA.

This clonotype has more than one count but fewer than ten. The rearrangement joins TRBV7-3 to TRBJ2-2; either TRBD1 or TRBD2 may supply D (5 bases each). CDR3 length equals 16 residues. Germline CDR1 is SGHTA and CDR2 is FQGTGA. Between the trimmed V and J ends, which lost 0 bases and 3 bases, there was a span of 11 bases. The CDR3: CASSLTIGAHTGELFF. The CDR3 DNA reads TGTGCCAGCAGCTTAACGATCGGGGCGCACACCGGGGAGCTGTTTTTT.

This clonotype has at least ten counts. The rearrangement joins TRBV6-6 to TRBJ1-1, with 9 bases fitting TRBD1. The ends lost 11 bases at V and 4 bases at J; junction bases unmatched: 8. The CDR3 has 13 amino acids. Germline V gene lookup returns CDR1 MNHNY and CDR2 SVGAGI (reference sequence). CDR3 loop: CAGQKDRGTEAFF. CDR3 in DNA: TGTGCCGGTCAAAAGGACAGGGGCACTGAAGCTTTCTTT.

This clonotype was seen a handful of times. This CDR3 reads CASSYGFRGDYILQDEQYF. In DNA, the CDR3 is TGTGCCAGCAGTTACGGTTTTAGGGGGGACTATATTCTTCAGGACGAGCAGTACTTC. The rearrangement uses TRBV6-5 and TRBJ2-7, with TRBD2 as a possible D gene (7 bases). Germline V gene lookup returns CDR1 MNHEY and CDR2 SVGAGI. This CDR3 is built from 19 residues. Trimming took 2 bases from V and 5 from J, leaving 28 bases between them.

There are many counts of this clonotype. The chain has TRBV29-1 and TRBJ1-1; unclear D gene. Trimming shortened V by 7 bases and J by 4 bases, and 16 bases separated the two germline ends. The germline V gene encodes CDR1 SQVTM and CDR2 ANQGSEA. The CDR3 loop spans 13 amino acids. The CDR3 is CSAGGDVGTEAFF. Here the CDR3 DNA reads TGCAGCGCCGGTGGGGATGTCGGCACTGAAGCTTTCTTT.